This TCR beta chain was observed in a study of blood T cell repertoires in COVID-19 (TCRdb year 2020). Turning to the overall study: Collaborator samples came from the United States, Italy and Spain and covered acute and convalescent phases of COVID-19. The material from the prospective study consisted of cDNA or gDNA derived from T cells, B-cell-depleted T cells, or PBMCs. The dataset comprised deeply sampled blood TCRbeta repertoires from subjects exposed to, actively infected with, or recovered from COVID-19. A freely available public database, intended as a resource for researchers studying the immune response to SARS-CoV-2, is where the repertoires were released. Samples were obtained from the ongoing ImmuneRACE study (first 160 participants) and from over a thousand subjects provided by 6 global collaborators. The sample metadata nearly always contained a de-identified subject ID, COVID-19 status, age in years and sex. Where available, HLA class I and class II types were obtained from metadata supplied by the sample provider rather than from assay-based typing. Results and caveats for the whole study, not just this receptor: The amount of clinical and demographic metadata varied by source and participant and was provided uncurated.

According to the germline V gene, CDR1 reads SGDLS and CDR2 reads YYNGEE. From V the trimming removes 2 bases and from J it removes 6 bases, while the gene matches leave 0 bases of the junction unaccounted for. The CDR3 holds 15 amino acids from the cysteine to the phenylalanine. The entry retains the CDR3 DNA only, 45 bases that are in frame from base 1. The immunoSEQ Assay, a bias-controlled multiplex PCR, was used to amplify TCRbeta CDR3 regions from genomic DNA. Per the source publication's procedure: Nucleated cell counts per sample were estimated from amplification of reference gene primers within the assay. To quantify the absolute abundance of each unique TCRbeta CDR3 rearrangement, sequence reads were collapsed and filtered. For each sample, productive Simpson clonality was calculated as the square root of Simpson's diversity index across productive rearrangements. Not all clones reach the TCRdb copy of this immuneACCESS table, which keeps in-frame sequences only. Checked studies attribute under half of the gap to unresolved V genes and leave the rest unexplained. V and J calls plus clone size are reproduced from that table; the DNA served to infer D and trimming. This sample lists roughly 150,000 clones; under 85% were detected once. The ten largest clones add up to around 2.8% of the sample.

On this clone: Its antigen target is currently unknown. Within one base of it there is no much larger clone, and no base qualities were kept.

The collaborating institutions used their own protocols to collect whole blood in K2EDTA tubes. Collaborator samples were shipped for TCRbeta analysis as frozen whole blood, isolated PBMCs, or DNA extracted from either sample type. The specimen was peripheral blood. The chain couples TRBV9 to TRBJ2-3; 16 of the junction bases match TRBD2. This receptor was taken from a man between 65 and 79 years old with acute or convalescent COVID-19. The CDR3 protein: CASSVGLAGGDTQYF. The sequence in DNA is TGTGCCAGCAGCGTGGGACTAGCGGGAGGGGATACGCAGTATTTT. Beyond the CDR3, the reference TRBV9 and TRBJ2-3 genes provide the residues; the full variable domain reads: DSGVTQTPKHLITATGQRVTLRCSPRSGDLSVYWYQQSLDQGLQFLIQYYNGEERAKGNILERFSAQQFPDLHSELNLSSLELGDSALYFCASSVGLAGGDTQYFGPGTRLTVL.